The 2 T cell receptor beta chains given below trace back to one sample, sequenced in a study of cytomegalovirus exposure and HLA in healthy donors. It was with 60 Vbeta and 13 Jbeta primers that the PCR ran. Produced via immunoSEQ multiplex PCR; TCRdb's table is partial and in-frame only. The data contain 170,000 or so clones, about 80% of them seen just once; the ten biggest clones take up about 1.5%. Sequencing used PBMCs. The origin of the receptors is a woman between 25 and 40 years old in good health and CMV-seropositive.

This clone turned up a few times. J is TRBJ2-3 and V is TRBV30; D not certain. CDR3 length: 16 amino acids. CDR1 is GTSNPN and CDR2 is SVGIG in the germline V gene (reference sequence). Between the trimmed V and J ends, which lost 1 base and 1 base, there was a span of 15 bases. CDR3 sequence: CAWSGAGMLGTDTQYF. For the CDR3, the DNA is TGTGCCTGGAGTGGGGCCGGAATGCTGGGCACAGATACGCAGTATTTT.

V is TRBV7-9 and J is TRBJ1-1; perhaps TRBD1 as D (5 bases). The CDR3 sequence is 13 residues long. The V end was cut by 5 bases, the J end by 5 bases, with 12 bases between. Per the germline V gene, CDR1 is SEHNR and CDR2 is FQNEAQ (reference sequence). The CDR3 DNA sequence: TGTGCCAGCAGCCCAGGGCTTGGGACTGAAGCTTTCTTT. Translation: CASSPGLGTEAFF.